A selection of T cell receptor beta chains follows, all from one sample in a study of response to subunit inactivated influenza vaccine. TCRdb passed the RT-PCR reads through MiXCR, listing each CDR3 protein once. The sample carries roughly 520,000 distinct CDR3 sequences, over 25% recorded once. The sample was CD4+ T cells sorted from PBMCs, taken roughly 5 days after vaccination. Receptors were obtained from a man between 45 and 60 years old who received an inactivated influenza vaccine. Each CDR3 is given with its conserved first and last residue. Fields, in order: clone size, V gene, J gene, D gene, CDR3 protein, CDR3 DNA. The D gene is left open where the match is weak. Clone size is stated in some rows and not others, as once, few, many or a class when expanded.

abundance: few
v_gene: TRBV12-3/TRBV12-4
j_gene: TRBJ2-7
d_gene: TRBD2
CDR3aa: CASSLLAGGPGEQYF
CDR3nt: TGTGCCAGTAGCTTGTTAGCGGGAGGGCCTGGGGAGCAGTACTTC

abundance: once
v_gene: TRBV20-1
j_gene: TRBJ1-5
d_gene: TRBD1
CDR3aa: CSAIDILGGSGQPQHF
CDR3nt: TGCAGTGCTATCGATATTCTAGGGGGCTCTGGTCAGCCCCAGCATTTT

abundance: few
v_gene: TRBV29-1
j_gene: TRBJ2-1
d_gene: TRBD2
CDR3aa: CSAKAGGFNNEQFF
CDR3nt: TGCAGCGCGAAAGCGGGGGGCTTTAACAATGAGCAGTTCTTC

abundance: .
v_gene: TRBV20-1
j_gene: TRBJ2-3
d_gene: .
CDR3aa: CSATTNGADTQYF
CDR3nt: TGCAGTGCCACAACAAACGGGGCAGATACGCAGTATTTT

abundance: many
v_gene: TRBV4-1
j_gene: TRBJ2-3
d_gene: TRBD1
CDR3aa: CASSRIQGNTDTQYF
CDR3nt: TGCGCCAGCAGCCGGATACAGGGGAACACAGATACGCAGTATTTT

abundance: .
v_gene: TRBV6-5
j_gene: TRBJ1-1
d_gene: TRBD1
CDR3aa: CASSYSRQGITEAFF
CDR3nt: TGTGCCAGCAGTTACTCGAGACAGGGGATCACTGAAGCTTTCTTT

abundance: many
v_gene: TRBV5-5
j_gene: TRBJ2-5
d_gene: TRBD2
CDR3aa: CASSLLLSGGRETQYF
CDR3nt: TGTGCCAGCAGCTTGCTACTAAGCGGGGGACGAGAGACCCAGTACTTC

abundance: many
v_gene: TRBV7-9
j_gene: TRBJ2-1
d_gene: TRBD1
CDR3aa: CASSPRDRGRRNNEQFF
CDR3nt: TGTGCCAGCAGCCCTAGGGACAGGGGTCGCAGGAACAATGAGCAGTTCTTC

abundance: few
v_gene: TRBV12-3/TRBV12-4
j_gene: TRBJ2-7
d_gene: .
CDR3aa: CASRLGTSRGEQYF
CDR3nt: TGTGCCAGCCGCTTAGGGACATCTAGGGGAGAGCAGTACTTC

abundance: .
v_gene: TRBV20-1
j_gene: TRBJ2-5
d_gene: TRBD1
CDR3aa: CSARSQGARETQYF
CDR3nt: TGCAGTGCTAGGTCGCAGGGGGCGCGGGAGACCCAGTACTTC

abundance: few
v_gene: TRBV27
j_gene: TRBJ2-7
d_gene: .
CDR3aa: CASSWGRVGSEQYF
CDR3nt: TGTGCCAGCAGCTGGGGCAGGGTAGGGTCCGAGCAGTACTTC

abundance: .
v_gene: TRBV5-1
j_gene: TRBJ1-1
d_gene: .
CDR3aa: CASSLRRAPNTEAFF
CDR3nt: TGCGCCAGCAGCTTGCGCAGGGCTCCGAACACTGAAGCTTTCTTT

abundance: many
v_gene: TRBV20-1
j_gene: TRBJ2-3
d_gene: .
CDR3aa: CSASVPSTDTQYF
CDR3nt: TGCAGTGCTTCGGTCCCAAGCACAGATACGCAGTATTTT

abundance: few
v_gene: TRBV5-5
j_gene: TRBJ2-2
d_gene: .
CDR3aa: CASSFQGANTGELFF
CDR3nt: TGTGCCAGCAGCTTCCAGGGCGCGAACACCGGGGAGCTGTTTTTT

abundance: many
v_gene: TRBV12-3/TRBV12-4
j_gene: TRBJ1-1
d_gene: .
CDR3aa: CASSLWGQNTEAFF
CDR3nt: TGTGCCAGCAGTTTATGGGGACAGAACACTGAAGCTTTCTTT

abundance: few
v_gene: TRBV20-1
j_gene: TRBJ2-7
d_gene: TRBD1
CDR3aa: CSAPGDSSYEQYF
CDR3nt: TGCAGTGCTCCTGGGGACAGTTCCTACGAGCAGTACTTC

abundance: .
v_gene: TRBV6-4
j_gene: TRBJ2-7
d_gene: .
CDR3aa: CASTPSGPLYEQYF
CDR3nt: TGTGCCAGCACTCCATCCGGACCACTCTACGAGCAGTACTTC

abundance: .
v_gene: TRBV28
j_gene: TRBJ2-7
d_gene: TRBD1
CDR3aa: CASRLGQESSYEQYF
CDR3nt: TGTGCCAGCAGGTTGGGACAGGAAAGCTCCTACGAGCAGTACTTC

abundance: few
v_gene: TRBV4-3
j_gene: TRBJ2-1
d_gene: .
CDR3aa: CASSQDLLASEQFF
CDR3nt: TGCGCCAGCAGCCAAGACCTCCTAGCCAGTGAGCAGTTCTTC

abundance: .
v_gene: TRBV5-1
j_gene: TRBJ2-3
d_gene: .
CDR3aa: CASSSVREPTDTQYF
CDR3nt: TGCGCCAGCAGCAGTGTGCGGGAACCCACAGATACGCAGTATTTT

abundance: .
v_gene: TRBV12-3/TRBV12-4
j_gene: TRBJ1-4
d_gene: TRBD1
CDR3aa: CASSFSGTDGEKLFF
CDR3nt: TGTGCCAGCAGTTTCTCCGGGACAGACGGTGAAAAACTGTTTTTT

abundance: .
v_gene: TRBV12-3/TRBV12-4
j_gene: TRBJ1-1
d_gene: TRBD1
CDR3aa: CASSLGQGWVGVEAFF
CDR3nt: TGTGCCAGCAGTTTAGGACAGGGGTGGGTCGGCGTAGAAGCTTTCTTT

abundance: .
v_gene: TRBV7-9
j_gene: TRBJ2-1
d_gene: .
CDR3aa: CASSLVEQFF
CDR3nt: TGTGCCAGCAGCTTAGTTGAGCAGTTCTTC

abundance: .
v_gene: TRBV7-2
j_gene: TRBJ2-7
d_gene: .
CDR3aa: CASSLNQGYEQYF
CDR3nt: TGTGCCAGCAGCTTAAATCAGGGTTACGAGCAGTACTTC

abundance: .
v_gene: TRBV4-3
j_gene: TRBJ2-5
d_gene: .
CDR3aa: CASSQEWRETQYF
CDR3nt: TGCGCCAGCAGCCAAGAGTGGCGCGAGACCCAGTACTTC

abundance: .
v_gene: TRBV10-3
j_gene: TRBJ2-7
d_gene: .
CDR3aa: CAIGTASSYEQYF
CDR3nt: TGTGCCATCGGGACGGCGAGCTCCTACGAGCAGTACTTC

abundance: .
v_gene: TRBV9
j_gene: TRBJ2-1
d_gene: .
CDR3aa: CASSVGALTLSNEQFF
CDR3nt: TGTGCCAGCAGCGTCGGGGCCCTCACATTAAGCAATGAGCAGTTCTTC

abundance: .
v_gene: TRBV7-6
j_gene: TRBJ2-1
d_gene: TRBD2
CDR3aa: CASSSLVAGTRNEQFF
CDR3nt: TGTGCCAGCAGTTCTCTGGTAGCGGGGACCCGCAATGAGCAGTTCTTC

abundance: few
v_gene: TRBV12-3/TRBV12-4
j_gene: TRBJ2-5
d_gene: .
CDR3aa: CASRPGLGGTQYF
CDR3nt: TGTGCCAGCAGGCCAGGACTAGGGGGGACCCAGTACTTC

abundance: few
v_gene: TRBV21-1
j_gene: TRBJ1-6
d_gene: .
CDR3aa: CASSNTEDRGSNSPLHF
CDR3nt: TGTGCCAGCAGCAACACCGAGGACAGGGGGTCGAATTCACCCCTCCACTTT

abundance: few
v_gene: TRBV2
j_gene: TRBJ1-4
d_gene: .
CDR3aa: CASSDATTGKLFF
CDR3nt: TGTGCCAGCAGTGACGCCACCACGGGAAAACTGTTTTTT

abundance: many
v_gene: TRBV7-2
j_gene: TRBJ2-3
d_gene: .
CDR3aa: CASSPGTPSTDTQYF
CDR3nt: TGTGCCAGCAGCCCCGGGACTCCTAGCACAGATACGCAGTATTTT